Below, 28 T cell receptor beta chains from the same sample are listed, as sequenced in a study of blood T cell repertoires in COVID-19. Only in-frame clones appear in the TCRdb table, and some are missing; sequencing was by immunoSEQ multiplex PCR. The table has 390,000 or so clones, around 83% seen once. The sample comprised PBMCs or T cells enriched from blood (not recorded which). These receptors came from a woman aged 45 to 65 who had recovered from COVID-19.

The rearrangement uses TRBV12-2 and TRBJ1-6. TRBV12-2 counts as a pseudogene. This CDR3 spans 17 amino acids. CDR3: CASRLVSERAYNSPLHF. The CDR3 DNA follows: TGTGCAAGTCGCTTAGTTTCAGAGAGGGCCTATAATTCACCCCTCCACTTT.

This chain links TRBV11-2 with TRBJ2-1, with a possible D match to TRBD1 (5 bases). Germline V CDR1 and CDR2: SGHAT, FQNNGV. The V gene lost 7 bases and the J gene lost 10 bases, with 11 bases spanning the gap. The CDR3 is 11 residues long. In DNA form, the CDR3 reads TGTGCCAGCACCCTTAGGGGCGAGCAGTTCTTC. It encodes CASTLRGEQFF.

In regard to this clone: At one end, the junction sequence differs from germline, possibly due to a read error. The chain carries TRBV13 and TRBJ1-2; 9 bases match TRBD1. The CDR3 contains 14 residues. The V gene's germline CDR1 is PRHDT and CDR2 FYEKMQ (reference sequence). CDR3 sequence (DNA): TGTGCCAGCAGCTCGGGCGGGTACAGGGGGCGCGGGGACTTC. This translates into CASSSGGYRGRGDF.

The V call is TRBV5-1, the J call TRBJ1-6, with TRBD1 as a possible D gene (6 bases). The CDR3 extends over 15 amino acids. Trimming shortened V by 4 bases and J by 7 bases, and 15 bases separated the two germline ends. Germline V gene sequence: CDR1 SGHRS, CDR2 YFSETQ. The CDR3 DNA reads as TGCGCCAGCAGCGCCCGACAGGATGGGAATTCACCCCTCCACTTT. Residues: CASSARQDGNSPLHF. The full variable domain, its missing parts supplied by reference TRBV5-1 and TRBJ1-6, is KAGVTQTPRYLIKTRGQQVTLSCSPISGHRSVSWYQQTPGQGLQFLFEYFSETQRNKGNFPGRFSGRQFSNSRSEMNVSTLELGDSALYLCASSARQDGNSPLHFGNGTRLTVT.

The chain has TRBV5-5 and TRBJ1-4; a weak D match, TRBD1 (5 bases). CDR1 and CDR2 from the germline V gene are SGHKS and YYEKEE (reference sequence). The CDR3 covers 15 residues. V was clipped by 0 bases and J by 3 bases, with 9 bases between them. CDR3 sequence (DNA): TGTGCCAGCAGCTTGGCCGCGGGGCCTAATGAAAAACTGTTTTTT. Protein product: CASSLAAGPNEKLFF.

The chain is built from TRBV5-6 and TRBJ1-1, with 7 bases matching TRBD1. Germline V lookup: CDR1 SGHDT, CDR2 YYEEEE. The V segment lost 0 bases and the J segment 7 bases; nucleotides outside the gene matches: 0. The CDR3 consists of 12 residues. CDR3 coding DNA: TGTGCCAGCAGCTTGGGGGACAGTGAAGCTTTCTTT. It specifies CASSLGDSEAFF. Together with reference TRBV5-6 and TRBJ1-1, the CDR3 gives the full variable domain: DAGVTQSPTHLIKTRGQQVTLRCSPKSGHDTVSWYQQALGQGPQFIFQYYEEEERQRGNFPDRFSGHQFPNYSSELNVNALLLGDSALYLCASSLGDSEAFFGQGTRLTVV.

In this sample, this clone turned up many times. The chain carries TRBV27 and TRBJ1-1, with D perhaps matching TRBD1 (5 bases). Trimming took off 6 bases at V and 4 bases at J, with 18 bases between the two ends. The germline gives CDR1 MNHEY, CDR2 SMNVEV (reference sequence). The CDR3 is 15 residues long. This chain's CDR3 is CASRPLLGGGTEAFF. The CDR3 bases are TGTGCCAGCAGACCCCTCCTGGGGGGGGGCACTGAAGCTTTCTTT.

This chain uses TRBV19 with TRBJ1-2; a weak D match, TRBD1 (6 bases). The germline CDR1 and CDR2 sequences are LNHDA and SQIVND (reference sequence). This CDR3 region has 12 residues. Deletions cut 6 bases from V and 4 bases from J, with 9 bases between. CDR3 nucleotides: TGTGCCAGTAGAACAGGGCTCTATGGCTACACCTTC. Amino acids: CASRTGLYGYTF.

The chain employs TRBV4-3 and TRBJ2-1; 11 positions match TRBD2. The junction had 4 bases not matched to a gene; V was cut back by 1 base and J by 8 bases. Looked up from germline, CDR1 is LGHNA and CDR2 is YSLEER. The CDR3 extends over 15 amino acids. This CDR3 reads CASSQGLAGLYEQFF. The DNA for the CDR3 is TGCGCCAGCAGCCAAGGACTAGCGGGGCTTTATGAGCAGTTCTTC.

Written as DNA, the CDR3 is TGTGCCAGCAGCAGGGGTCACACTGAAGCTTTCTTT. Translating it yields CASSRGHTEAFF. The chain recombines TRBV9 with TRBJ1-1; D might be TRBD1 (5 bases). The CDR3 loop spans 12 amino acids. CDR1 SGDLS and CDR2 YYNGEE come from the germline V gene. Trimming removed 4 bases from V and 3 bases from J, with 7 bases in between.

The chain combines TRBV4-1 with TRBJ1-3; D may be TRBD1 (5 bases). This CDR3 has 12 residues. CDR1 MGHRA and CDR2 YSYEKL come from the germline V gene. Trimming pared 4 bases from V and 9 bases from J, leaving 10 bases between. The CDR3 DNA sequence: TGCGCCAGCAGCCTCCCCCAGGGCACCATATATTTT. Residues: CASSLPQGTIYF.

The chain links TRBV28 to TRBJ1-1, with 7 bases aligning to TRBD1. V trimming: 6 bases; J trimming: 8 bases; junction bases outside the gene matches: 12. CDR3 length: 14 amino acids. CDR1 and CDR2 (germline): MDHEN, SYDVKM. The CDR3 here is CASSRGDRPTEAFF. The CDR3 DNA sequence: TGTGCCAGCAGCCGCGGGGACAGACCGACAGAAGCTTTCTTT.

The genes are TRBV19 and TRBJ1-1; 10 bases are a match to TRBD1. CDR3 length equals 14 residues. Germline assignment: CDR1 LNHDA and CDR2 SQIVND (reference sequence). Trimming took 1 base from V and 4 from J; bases not matched to a gene: 0. The CDR3 loop reads CASSIGTGGTEAFF. In DNA, the CDR3 is TGTGCCAGTAGTATAGGGACAGGGGGCACTGAAGCTTTCTTT.

Only a few counts were recorded for this clone. V and J are TRBV30 and TRBJ1-2; D remains unclear. Germline CDR1 GTSNPN, CDR2 SVGIG (reference sequence). Trimming pared 5 bases from V and 3 bases from J, leaving 13 bases between. This CDR3 has 13 amino acids. For the CDR3, the DNA is TGTGCCTGGGCTTTTAATAGTGACTATGGCTACACCTTC. Amino acid sequence: CAWAFNSDYGYTF.

The chain has TRBV21-1 and TRBJ2-3; TRBD2, the table's D call, lacks a check against the DNA. TRBV21-1 is designated a pseudogene. The CDR3 extends over 16 amino acids. The CDR3 protein is CASSISGRSSTDTQYF. The CDR3 region has the DNA TGTGCCAGCAGTATTAGCGGAAGATCTAGCACAGATACGCAGTATTTT.

The chain is built from TRBV6-5 and TRBJ1-1; no clear D. The CDR3 sequence is 13 residues long. The V gene's germline CDR1 is MNHEY and CDR2 SVGAGI. Deletions cut 7 bases from V and 6 bases from J, with 15 bases between. The CDR3 sequence is CASTNAGKPEAFF. The CDR3 DNA reads as TGTGCCAGCACCAACGCGGGGAAGCCTGAAGCTTTCTTT.

This clone has just one count. The chain recombines TRBV5-4 with TRBJ1-1, with D perhaps TRBD1 (6 bases). The CDR3 is 16 amino acids. The germline gives CDR1 SGHNT, CDR2 YYREEE (reference sequence). The V and J ends lost 4 bases and 2 bases respectively, with 18 bases between them. Written as DNA, the CDR3 is TGTGCCAGCAGCCGCGGGGGGGGCGGTGTAAACACTGAAGCTTTCTTT. As protein: CASSRGGGGVNTEAFF. The full variable domain, in which reference TRBV5-4 and TRBJ1-1 provide the parts outside the CDR3, is ETGVTQSPTHLIKTRGQQVTLRCSSQSGHNTVSWYQQALGQGPQFIFQYYREEENGRGNFPPRFSGLQFPNYSSELNVNALELDDSALYLCASSRGGGGVNTEAFFGQGTRLTVV.

The chain couples TRBV11-2 to TRBJ1-3; no clear D gene. The CDR3 has 15 amino acids. Germline CDR1 is SGHAT and CDR2 is FQNNGV. Trimming removed 2 bases at V and 0 bases at J, with 8 bases between. The CDR3 DNA is TGTGCCAGCAGCTTATTCCTATCCTCTGGAAACACCATATATTTT. It is translated as CASSLFLSSGNTIYF.

The rearrangement uses TRBV2 and TRBJ2-3; tentatively, D is TRBD2 (5 bases). CDR1 and CDR2 (germline): SNHLY, FYNNEI. The CDR3 length is 13 residues. Trimming took off 4 bases at V and 6 bases at J, with 11 bases between the two ends. CDR3: CASSGSDWDTQYF. The CDR3 DNA is TGTGCCAGCAGTGGGTCGGACTGGGATACGCAGTATTTT.

The CDR3 loop reads CASGSGPLTGDTQYF. DNA for the CDR3: TGTGCTAGTGGATCCGGGCCCCTGACAGGGGACACGCAGTATTTT. This chain joins TRBV12-5 and TRBJ2-3; 8 bases fit TRBD1. CDR3 length: 15 amino acids. Germline CDR1 is LGHNT and CDR2 is FRNRAP. The J segment lost 9 bases and the V segment lost 6 bases, leaving 14 bases of the junction unmatched.

The J gene is TRBJ2-7, the V gene TRBV11-2, with 10 bases identical to TRBD1. V trimming: 1 base; J trimming: 3 bases; junction bases outside the gene matches: 3. From germline, CDR1 is SGHAT and CDR2 FQNNGV. The CDR3 is made up of 15 amino acids. In DNA form, the CDR3 reads TGTGCCAGCAGCTTAGGACAGGGGGCATTCTACGAGCAGTACTTC. Protein product: CASSLGQGAFYEQYF.

The CDR3 here is CATSPGNNEQFF. The DNA of the CDR3 is TGTGCCACCAGCCCCGGGAACAATGAGCAGTTCTTC. The chain couples TRBV15 to TRBJ2-1, with D possibly matching TRBD2 (5 bases). Trimming pared 5 bases from V and 5 bases from J, leaving 7 bases between. Germline CDR1 and CDR2: LNHNV and YYDKDF (reference sequence). The CDR3 spans 12 residues.

The rearrangement links TRBV14 to TRBJ2-1; 10 bases align to TRBD2. The germline CDR1 and CDR2 sequences are SGHDN and FVKESK. V shed 0 bases and J 9 bases; nucleotides not matched to a gene: 8. There are 16 residues in the CDR3. CDR3 region: CASSQEWSGGAVEQFF. CDR3 bases: TGTGCCAGCAGCCAAGAATGGAGCGGGGGGGCGGTTGAGCAGTTCTTC.

The gene calls are TRBV27 and TRBJ2-7, with 9 positions matching TRBD1. The CDR3 sequence is 14 residues long. V lost 5 bases, J lost 1 base, and 3 bases stayed unmatched. Germline CDR1 and CDR2: MNHEY and SMNVEV (reference sequence). The CDR3 bases are TGTGCCAGCAGTACTGGGACAGGGTCCTACGAGCAGTACTTC. Protein: CASSTGTGSYEQYF.

V usage is TRBV4-1 and J usage is TRBJ1-2; no definite D call. The CDR3 length is 14 residues. The germline V and J ends were trimmed by 0 bases and 3 bases, with 8 bases remaining between them. Germline CDR1 MGHRA, CDR2 YSYEKL. The CDR3 here is CASSQERWHYGYTF. Written as DNA, the CDR3 is TGCGCCAGCAGCCAAGAACGATGGCACTATGGCTACACCTTC.

This chain connects TRBV7-9 to TRBJ2-1; 9 bases line up with TRBD2. Trimming cost V 4 bases and J 2 bases; bases outside gene matches: 6. Germline V gene data show CDR1 as SEHNR and CDR2 as FQNEAQ (reference sequence). The CDR3 extends over 16 amino acids. This CDR3 is CASSSASGATYNEQFF. DNA for the CDR3: TGTGCCAGCAGCTCAGCTAGCGGGGCGACCTACAATGAGCAGTTCTTC.

The V and J genes are TRBV5-4 and TRBJ2-3; D gene uncertain. The V gene lost 2 bases and the J gene lost 0 bases, with 13 bases spanning the gap. The CDR3 covers 16 residues. Germline lookup yields CDR1 SGHNT and CDR2 YYREEE (reference sequence). DNA for the CDR3: TGTGCCAGCAGCTTAGCTCTGACACCGAGCACAGATACGCAGTATTTT. It yields the protein CASSLALTPSTDTQYF.

The chain carries TRBV5-4 and TRBJ2-5; D unclear. The ends were cut back, 4 bases at V and 5 bases at J, with 9 bases in the middle. This CDR3 comprises 12 residues. Germline lookup yields CDR1 SGHNT and CDR2 YYREEE (reference sequence). CDR3 protein: CASSVWAETQYF. CDR3 coding DNA: TGTGCCAGCAGCGTATGGGCCGAGACCCAGTACTTC.